The 14 T cell receptor beta chains listed next were all sequenced from one sample in a study of T cells in Graves' hyperthyroidism and ophthalmopathy (dated by TCRdb to about 2019). Library construction relied on multiplex PCR. For sequencing, an Illumina HiSeq 2000 was employed. The TCR beta CDR3 regions were amplified from RNA transcripts. The first round of RT-PCR for the TCR CDR3 was performed with the HTBI primer set and the Qiagen OneStep RT-PCR kit. TCRdb itself trimmed the public reads at Q25 with fastp, ran MiXCR and retained productive beta chains. CDR3 protein duplicates are merged, each entry listing the most common genes and DNA. The sample table records roughly 330,000 distinct CDR3 sequences; roughly 15% of these occur just once. The ten largest clones add up to around 34% of the sample. The sample taken for sequencing was blood. All receptors derive from a young man with Graves' hyperthyroidism.

In its sample, this clonotype was seen a few times. The J gene is TRBJ2-5, the V gene TRBV20-1; no clear D gene. Germline CDR1 DFQATT, CDR2 SNEGSKA (reference sequence). This CDR3 has 13 amino acids. Trimming pared 8 bases from V and 1 base from J, leaving 14 bases between. CDR3 nucleotides: TGCAGTTGGGCGGCTGGTCTCCAAGAGACCCAGTACTTC. This encodes CSWAAGLQETQYF.

Note on this clonotype: A read error is possible here, since a much larger clone lies one base away. This sequence joins TRBV30 and TRBJ2-2; D is unclear. The CDR3 covers 15 residues. V lost 0 bases and J 0 bases, leaving 8 bases between the germline ends. From germline, CDR1 is GTSNPN and CDR2 SVGIG (reference sequence). The CDR3 nucleotides read TGTGCCTGGAGTGTGGCAGGCGCGAACACCGGGGAGCTGTTTTTT. Translating gives CAWSVAGANTGELFF.

This clonotype came up many times. This chain connects TRBV2 to TRBJ2-7; a possible D gene is TRBD1 (6 bases). Germline values: CDR1 SNHLY, CDR2 FYNNEI. The CDR3 length is 14 residues. V was pared by 2 bases and J by 4 bases, with 12 bases between. CDR3 in DNA: TGTGCCAGCAGTGAAATGGGGGCAGAGTACGAGCAGTACTTC. This translates into CASSEMGAEYEQYF.

For this clonotype: One junction end does not reproduce the germline sequence, and a read error may be involved. This chain joins TRBV5-1 and TRBJ2-7; 9 bases align to TRBD1. Looked up from germline, CDR1 is SGHRS and CDR2 is YFSETQ. This CDR3 spans 13 amino acids. In DNA, the CDR3 is TGCGCCAGCAGCCGGGACAGGGCCTACGGGCAGTACTTC. Residues: CASSRDRAYGQYF.

This clonotype was seen repeatedly, ten times or more. The chain recombines TRBV11-2 with TRBJ2-7; TRBD1 is a possible D gene (6 bases). Germline assignment: CDR1 SGHAT and CDR2 FQNNGV. The CDR3 spans 16 residues. With 6 bases removed from V and 7 bases from J, the gap between germline ends came to 25 bases. CDR3 DNA sequence: TGTGCCAGCAGGTCCCTAGGACCCACAGGGCCTGGTGAGCAGTACTTC. Amino acids: CASRSLGPTGPGEQYF.

This clonotype was seen a few times. This chain uses TRBV11-3 with TRBJ2-2; TRBD1 or TRBD2 may be the D gene (5 bases each). The V end was cut by 3 bases, the J end by 3 bases, with 20 bases between. Germline V gene lookup returns CDR1 SGHNT and CDR2 YENEEA. This CDR3 contains 18 residues. The chain's CDR3 is CASSFPEGQAIDTGELFF. The CDR3, as DNA: TGTGCCAGCAGCTTCCCCGAGGGGCAGGCAATCGACACCGGGGAGCTGTTTTTT.

The sample holds many counts of this clonotype. The V and J genes are TRBV27 and TRBJ2-3; no clear D gene. Germline CDR1 reads MNHEY; CDR2 reads SMNVEV (reference sequence). V lost 5 bases and J 2 bases, leaving 14 bases between the germline ends. The CDR3 runs to 15 residues. CDR3 in DNA: TGTGCCAGCAGTAAGCACTGGACGGCCACAGATACGCAGTATTTT. Encoded protein: CASSKHWTATDTQYF.

The CDR3: CASGPSDRVWETQYF. The DNA of the CDR3 is TGTGCCAGCGGACCTAGCGACAGGGTTTGGGAGACCCAGTACTTC. J is TRBJ2-5 and V is TRBV14; D might be TRBD1 (7 bases). Germline lookup yields CDR1 SGHDN and CDR2 FVKESK. With 8 bases removed from V and 5 bases from J, the gap between germline ends came to 21 bases. CDR3 length: 15 residues.

This clonotype was counted ten times or more. The chain has TRBV5-5 and TRBJ1-1; TRBD1 matches at 7 bases. CDR1 and CDR2 (germline): SGHKS, YYEKEE (reference sequence). Trimming removed 2 bases from V and 4 bases from J; junction bases left unmatched: 8. The CDR3 spans 15 residues. CDR3 protein: CASSLTRGQGTEAFF. CDR3 nucleotide sequence: TGTGCCAGCAGCTTAACGAGGGGGCAGGGCACTGAAGCTTTCTTT.

This clonotype was seen at least ten times. This chain uses TRBV4-1 with TRBJ2-7, with D maybe TRBD2 (5 bases). V was clipped by 0 bases and J by 2 bases, with 11 bases between them. The germline gives CDR1 MGHRA, CDR2 YSYEKL. The CDR3 covers 15 residues. The CDR3 region is CASSQDREDPYEQYF. CDR3 nucleotide sequence: TGCGCCAGCAGCCAAGATCGGGAAGATCCCTACGAGCAGTACTTC.

This clonotype appeared a few times. This sequence joins TRBV7-2 and TRBJ1-1, with D hard to call. The CDR3 length is 14 residues. V dropped 4 bases and J dropped 3 bases, with 12 bases sitting between them. Per the germline V gene, CDR1 is SGHTA and CDR2 is FQGNSA. CDR3 sequence reads: CASSSMGGYTEAFF. Written as DNA, the CDR3 is TGTGCCAGCAGCTCCATGGGAGGCTACACTGAAGCTTTCTTT. Full variable domain (remainder filled in from reference TRBV7-2 and TRBJ1-1): GAGVSQSPSNKVTEKGKDVELRCDPISGHTALYWYRQSLGQGLEFLIYFQGNSAPDKSGLPSDRFSAERTGGSVSTLTIQRTQQEDSAVYLCASSSMGGYTEAFFGQGTRLTVV.

This clonotype was observed many times. The chain joins TRBV7-3 to TRBJ2-1, with 9 bases matching TRBD2. Germline CDR1 is SGHTA and CDR2 is FQGTGA. J was trimmed by 3 bases and V by 5 bases; bases with no gene match: 8. This CDR3 comprises 16 residues. DNA for the CDR3: TGTGCCAGCAGCCCGACCGAAGCGGGAGGCTACAATGAGCAGTTCTTC. This encodes CASSPTEAGGYNEQFF.

This clonotype showed up just a few times. This chain connects TRBV6-1 to TRBJ2-2, with 8 positions matching TRBD2. CDR3 length equals 14 residues. V lost 6 bases to trimming and J lost 6 bases; unmatched junction nucleotides: 6. Germline values: CDR1 MNHNS, CDR2 SASEGT. The CDR3 DNA reads as TGTGCCAGCAGGATGCGGGGGGAGTCCGGGGAGCTGTTTTTT. Its translation: CASRMRGESGELFF.

This clonotype was detected only once. The chain couples TRBV5-1 to TRBJ1-1, with TRBD1 as a possible D gene (6 bases). The CDR3 consists of 13 residues. Germline V gives CDR1 SGHRS, CDR2 YFSETQ. With 6 bases removed from V and 7 bases from J, the gap between germline ends came to 16 bases. The DNA for the CDR3 is TGCGCCAGCAACCCCGGGGGGCACGGTGAAGCTTTCTTT. Protein product: CASNPGGHGEAFF. The entire variable domain, with the rest obtained from reference TRBV5-1 and TRBJ1-1, is as follows: KAGVTQTPRYLIKTRGQQVTLSCSPISGHRSVSWYQQTPGQGLQFLFEYFSETQRNKGNFPGRFSGRQFSNSRSEMNVSTLELGDSALYLCASNPGGHGEAFFGQGTRLTVV.